This T cell receptor (beta chain) derives from a study of T-cell reconstitution after alpha-beta-depleted transplantation in children. Study-wide results and limits: At one year after transplant, newly produced T cells mostly accounted for T-cell counts and diversity. Alpha-beta T cells present about two months after transplant were reported to originate from several hundred expanded graft clones.

Construction of the TCRbeta library involved unique molecular identifiers. MiXCR was run by TCRdb on the PCR reads, yielding one entry per CDR3 protein. Of 450,000 to 700,000 distinct CDR3 sequences in the sample, roughly 27% were seen once. In its sample, this clonotype was seen a few times. Its antigen remains unidentified. V lost 4 bases, J lost 2 bases, and 4 bases stayed unmatched. The CDR3 totals 15 residues. Sequences were derived from PBMCs, sampled before TCRalphabeta/CD19-depleted stem cell transplant. The rearrangement links TRBV12-3 or TRBV12-4 to TRBJ2-3; 9 bases line up with TRBD2. This TCR derives from a boy under two years old with Wiskott-Aldrich syndrome, due to receive a stem cell transplant. CDR3 nucleotides: TGTGCCAGCAGTTCGACTAGCGGATTCACAGATACGCAGTATTTT. Translation: CASSSTSGFTDTQYF.